The next 25 T cell receptor beta chains were all read from a single sample in a study of blood T cell repertoires in COVID-19. The method was immunoSEQ multiplex PCR; TCRdb's version includes in-frame clones alone and lacks a portion of them. The table shows roughly 410,000 clones, with 87% occurring only once. Material for sequencing was peripheral blood. These receptors all come from a woman in her fifties or sixties with COVID-19, enrolled during active disease.

The table lists this clone with a count of one. This chain uses TRBV18 with TRBJ2-1; TRBD1 matches at 9 bases. V shed 5 bases, J shed 5 bases, and the junction held 7 bases outside the gene matches. This CDR3 has 15 amino acids. CDR1 and CDR2 (germline): KGHSH, LQKENI. The chain's CDR3 is CASSSYRGLDNEQFF. As DNA, the CDR3 is TGTGCCAGCTCATCCTACAGGGGGCTAGACAATGAGCAGTTCTTC. Full variable domain (rest looked up from reference TRBV18 and TRBJ2-1): NAGVMQNPRHLVRRRGQEARLRCSPMKGHSHVYWYRQLPEEGLKFMVYLQKENIIDESGMPKERFSAEFPKEGPSILRIQQVVRGDSAAYFCASSSYRGLDNEQFFGPGTRLTVL.

V and J are TRBV2 and TRBJ1-2, with a possible D match to TRBD1 (6 bases). V was trimmed by 6 bases and J by 8 bases, leaving 16 bases between them. Germline-derived CDR1 and CDR2 are SNHLY and FYNNEI. The CDR3 extends over 13 amino acids. Here the CDR3 reads CASSRQARRGYTF. In nucleotides, the CDR3 is TGTGCCAGCAGCCGACAGGCACGAAGGGGCTACACCTTC.

The chain couples TRBV13 to TRBJ2-3; TRBD2 matches 12 bases. V gave up 3 bases and J gave up 4 bases; unmatched junction bases: 5. The CDR3 is made up of 16 amino acids. Germline V gives CDR1 PRHDT, CDR2 FYEKMQ (reference sequence). The chain's CDR3 is CASSFLGLAGPDTQYF. The CDR3 DNA reads TGTGCCAGCAGCTTTCTTGGACTAGCGGGGCCAGATACGCAGTATTTT.

CDR3 region: CASSLAPQGMGGYTF. DNA for the CDR3: TGCGCCAGCAGCTTGGCCCCGCAGGGAATGGGTGGCTACACCTTC. The V call is TRBV5-1, the J call TRBJ1-2; possibly TRBD1 for D (5 bases). CDR1 is SGHRS and CDR2 is YFSETQ in the germline V gene. V was clipped by 0 bases and J by 7 bases, with 16 bases between them. The length of the CDR3 is 15 residues.

The V call is TRBV9, the J call TRBJ2-7; 8 bases map to TRBD1. V lost 3 bases, J lost 5 bases, and 13 bases stayed unmatched. Per the germline V gene, CDR1 is SGDLS and CDR2 is YYNGEE. The CDR3 loop spans 16 amino acids. DNA for the CDR3: TGTGCCAGCAGCGCGACCGGGACAGGTTATCCCCACGAGCAGTACTTC. It specifies CASSATGTGYPHEQYF. Complete variable domain (other parts from reference TRBV9 and TRBJ2-7): DSGVTQTPKHLITATGQRVTLRCSPRSGDLSVYWYQQSLDQGLQFLIQYYNGEERAKGNILERFSAQQFPDLHSELNLSSLELGDSALYFCASSATGTGYPHEQYFGPGTRLTVT.

The rearrangement links TRBV27 to TRBJ1-2; 7 bases fit TRBD1. The ends lost 0 bases at V and 8 bases at J; junction bases unmatched: 9. The CDR3 sequence is 15 residues long. Germline values: CDR1 MNHEY, CDR2 SMNVEV (reference sequence). CDR3 region: CASSLSGNRGWGYTF. Written as DNA, the CDR3 is TGTGCCAGCAGTTTATCGGGAAACAGGGGATGGGGCTACACCTTC.

Here the CDR3 DNA reads TGTGCCAGCAGCGGGTTACAGGGGTCCACCTCCCAATACGAGCAGTACTTC. This translates into CASSGLQGSTSQYEQYF. The J gene is TRBJ2-7, the V gene TRBV5-5; TRBD1 agrees at 7 bases. The CDR3 is 17 amino acids. Losses at the gene ends were 4 bases for V and 4 bases for J; bases not matched to a gene: 17. The germline gives CDR1 SGHKS, CDR2 YYEKEE (reference sequence). The whole variable domain, remainder taken from reference TRBV5-5 and TRBJ2-7, is DAGVTQSPTHLIKTRGQQVTLRCSPISGHKSVSWYQQVLGQGPQFIFQYYEKEERGRGNFPDRFSARQFPNYSSELNVNALLLGDSALYLCASSGLQGSTSQYEQYFGPGTRLTVT.

The chain joins TRBV28 to TRBJ1-1, with D unresolved. The V and J ends lost 8 bases and 3 bases respectively, with 13 bases between them. The CDR3 contains 13 residues. Germline loops: CDR1 MDHEN, CDR2 SYDVKM. The CDR3 sequence is CASLRWGDTEAFF. The CDR3 DNA reads TGTGCCAGCCTCAGGTGGGGAGACACTGAAGCTTTCTTT.

In its sample, this clone was seen once. The J gene is TRBJ1-1, the V gene TRBV16; 8 positions agree with TRBD1. V lost 4 bases, J lost 10 bases, and 8 bases stayed unmatched. The CDR3 sequence is 13 residues long. In germline, CDR1 is KGHSY, CDR2 FQNENV. CDR3 amino acids: CASSRLTGTGAFF. DNA for the CDR3: TGTGCCAGCAGCCGTTTAACGGGGACAGGAGCTTTCTTT. Variable domain in full (rest from reference TRBV16 and TRBJ1-1): GEEVAQTPKHLVRGEGQKAKLYCAPIKGHSYVFWYQQVLKNEFKFLISFQNENVFDETGMPKERFSAKCLPNSPCSLEIQATKLEDSAVYFCASSRLTGTGAFFGQGTRLTVV.

This chain uses TRBV6-1 with TRBJ2-3; the match to TRBD2 covers 11 bases. The CDR3 is 17 residues long. Germline lookup yields CDR1 MNHNS and CDR2 SASEGT. V was clipped by 3 bases and J by 13 bases; unmatched bases: 18. The CDR3 region is CASSEGSSGGSKSAEYF. The CDR3 coding sequence is TGTGCCAGCAGTGAGGGGTCTAGCGGGGGGAGCAAATCAGCTGAGTATTTT.

This clone was detected only a few times. V and J are TRBV5-4 and TRBJ1-2; 9 bases match TRBD1. The germline gives CDR1 SGHNT, CDR2 YYREEE (reference sequence). The CDR3 runs 15 residues. Losses at the gene ends were 4 bases for V and 6 bases for J; bases not matched to a gene: 10. DNA for the CDR3: TGTGCCAGCAGCATAGACAGGGGGGAAAAGGATGGCTACACCTTC. It codes for CASSIDRGEKDGYTF. Looking up the rest from reference TRBV5-4 and TRBJ1-2 gives the full variable domain: ETGVTQSPTHLIKTRGQQVTLRCSSQSGHNTVSWYQQALGQGPQFIFQYYREEENGRGNFPPRFSGLQFPNYSSELNVNALELDDSALYLCASSIDRGEKDGYTFGSGTRLTVV.

The V gene is TRBV5-1, the J gene TRBJ1-2; possible D gene TRBD1, 6 bases. The germline V gene encodes CDR1 SGHRS and CDR2 YFSETQ. V was clipped by 2 bases and J by 8 bases, with 13 bases between them. The length of the CDR3 is 13 residues. In nucleotides, the CDR3 is TGCGCCAGCAGCTTCGACAGGAGTGGCGGCTACACCTTC. This sequence encodes CASSFDRSGGYTF.

The chain is built from TRBV27 and TRBJ2-7; TRBD2 matches at 7 bases. From germline, CDR1 is MNHEY and CDR2 SMNVEV (reference sequence). With 2 bases clipped from V and 3 bases from J, the junction kept 4 bases outside the gene matches. The CDR3 is 14 residues long. The CDR3: CASSLRAGSYEQYF. CDR3 bases: TGTGCCAGCAGTTTAAGAGCGGGGAGCTACGAGCAGTACTTC.

The chain combines TRBV5-4 with TRBJ1-2; D ambiguous. Germline CDR1 reads SGHNT; CDR2 reads YYREEE (reference sequence). V gave up 4 bases and J gave up 4 bases, with 11 bases separating them. The CDR3 contains 13 residues. CDR3 sequence reads: CASSKWYSYGYTF. In DNA, the CDR3 is TGTGCCAGCAGCAAGTGGTACAGCTATGGCTACACCTTC.

The chain couples TRBV25-1 to TRBJ2-7; a possible D gene is TRBD1 (5 bases). Trimming cost V 2 bases and J 12 bases, with 11 bases left between them. In germline, CDR1 is MGHDK, CDR2 SYGVNS. The CDR3 extends over 11 amino acids. This CDR3 is CASSEGQGRYF. In DNA form, the CDR3 reads TGTGCCAGCAGTGAAGGGCAGGGTCGGTACTTC.

The sample holds one count of this clone. The chain joins TRBV10-3 to TRBJ2-7; 12 bases match TRBD1. The CDR3 runs 15 residues. CDR1 ENHRY and CDR2 SYGVKD come from the germline V gene. J lost 5 bases, V lost 6 bases, and 8 bases had no gene match. The CDR3 spells CAIREPGQGAHEQYF. CDR3 in DNA: TGTGCCATCAGGGAACCGGGACAGGGGGCCCACGAGCAGTACTTC.

The chain's CDR3 is CASSPGGTGNTIYF. DNA for the CDR3: TGTGCCAGCAGCCCAGGGGGGACTGGAAACACCATATATTTT. The chain couples TRBV7-7 to TRBJ1-3; 7 positions match TRBD1. The CDR3 is 14 amino acids. Germline V gene lookup returns CDR1 SSHAT and CDR2 FNYEAQ (reference sequence). J lost 2 bases, V lost 5 bases, and 3 bases had no gene match.

V gene TRBV9 combines with J gene TRBJ1-3, with D perhaps matching TRBD1 (6 bases). Germline V CDR1 and CDR2: SGDLS, YYNGEE. V was clipped by 3 bases and J by 4 bases, with 20 bases between them. The CDR3 contains 17 residues. The CDR3 DNA is TGTGCCAGCAGCGGGGGCCAGGGACAACTTACCGGAAACACCATATATTTT. Residues: CASSGGQGQLTGNTIYF.

The rearrangement joins TRBV12-3 or TRBV12-4 to TRBJ1-1; the D gene is possibly TRBD1 (5 bases). The V gene lost 4 bases and the J gene lost 3 bases, with 9 bases spanning the gap. The CDR3 extends over 13 amino acids. The CDR3 loop is CASSWEGYTEAFF. CDR3 in DNA: TGTGCCAGCAGTTGGGAGGGGTACACTGAAGCTTTCTTT.

V gene TRBV15 combines with J gene TRBJ1-6; 7 positions match TRBD1. The junction had 6 bases not matched to a gene; V was cut back by 6 bases and J by 10 bases. The V gene's germline CDR1 is LNHNV and CDR2 YYDKDF (reference sequence). The CDR3 spans 13 residues. This chain's CDR3 is CATRLQGSSPLHF. For the CDR3, the DNA is TGTGCCACCAGATTACAGGGGAGCTCACCCCTCCACTTT.

This clone was observed a few times. The V gene is TRBV7-2, the J gene TRBJ1-6; D uncertain. The V gene lost 1 base and the J gene lost 10 bases, with 8 bases spanning the gap. The CDR3 has 13 residues. Germline V gene data show CDR1 as SGHTA and CDR2 as FQGNSA. Written as DNA, the CDR3 is TGTGCCAGCAGCTTAGAGGCGGTGTCACCCCTCCACTTT. This translates into CASSLEAVSPLHF.

The chain employs TRBV18 and TRBJ2-2; the match to TRBD2 covers 9 bases. Germline V CDR1 and CDR2: KGHSH, LQKENI. The length of the CDR3 is 16 residues. V trimming: 3 bases; J trimming: 5 bases; junction bases outside the gene matches: 7. The CDR3: CASSPPGLADTGELFF. CDR3 in DNA: TGTGCCAGCTCACCGCCGGGACTAGCCGATACCGGGGAGCTGTTTTTT.

The chain couples TRBV30 to TRBJ2-3; D remains unclear. Trimming took off 3 bases at V and 3 bases at J, with 16 bases between the two ends. In germline, CDR1 is GTSNPN, CDR2 SVGIG (reference sequence). This CDR3 has 15 residues. CDR3 DNA sequence: TGTGCCTGGAGACCCCTACTGACTCCGACAGATACGCAGTATTTT. This codes for CAWRPLLTPTDTQYF.

The chain carries TRBV6-1 and TRBJ1-2; perhaps TRBD1 as D (5 bases). Trimming shortened V by 0 bases and J by 8 bases, and 13 bases separated the two germline ends. The CDR3 runs to 14 residues. Germline assignment: CDR1 MNHNS and CDR2 SASEGT. Here the CDR3 reads CASSEAPGLRGYTF. Here the CDR3 DNA reads TGTGCCAGCAGTGAAGCGCCGGGACTCCGAGGCTACACCTTC.

The rearrangement uses TRBV2 and TRBJ2-7; D is possibly TRBD2 (6 bases). CDR3 length: 13 residues. The germline CDR1 and CDR2 sequences are SNHLY and FYNNEI. The V end was cut by 6 bases, the J end by 1 base, with 10 bases between. The CDR3 protein is CASSAGFSYEQYF. The CDR3 DNA is TGTGCCAGCAGCGCGGGGTTTTCCTACGAGCAGTACTTC.